A selection of T cell receptor beta chains follows, all from one sample in a study of T cell responses to AZD1222 COVID-19 vaccine. Measured with immunoSEQ multiplex PCR; TCRdb has only the in-frame clones, and not every one. The table has about 99,000 clones, roughly 85% seen once. The material sequenced was peripheral blood, taken on day 0 of AZD1222 vaccination. These receptors all come from an adult in good health. CDR3s include the opening cysteine and the closing phenylalanine or tryptophan. The order of the fields is J gene, clone size, D gene, V gene, CDR3 DNA, CDR3 protein. A D gene is named only where the DNA matches it firmly. Size is omitted from some rows. Given values are once, few, many or a class for expanded clones.

>TRBJ2-7|-|TRBD1|TRBV7-8
TGTGCCAGCAGCCGAGGACAGGGTACCTACGAGCAGTACTTC
CASSRGQGTYEQYF
>TRBJ2-7|-|-|TRBV5-1
TGCGCCAGCAGCGCCGGCGGGACAGCCACCTACGAGCAGTACTTC
CASSAGGTATYEQYF
>TRBJ1-2|-|-|TRBV6-5
TGTGCCAGCAGCGCCCAGGGTCTCTATGGCTACACCTTC
CASSAQGLYGYTF
>TRBJ1-4|-|TRBD1|TRBV3-1/TRBV3-2
TGTGCCAGCAGCTTCCGTCACAGGGGCCGGAATGAAAAACTGTTTTTT
CASSFRHRGRNEKLFF
>TRBJ1-6|-|TRBD1|TRBV5-6
TGTGCCAGCAGCCTGGACCAGGGGGAAGATTCACCCCTCCACTTT
CASSLDQGEDSPLHF
>TRBJ2-1|once|TRBD2|TRBV7-2
TGTGCCAGCAGCGGCGTCGCGGGAGGAGGGAATGAGCAGTTCTTC
CASSGVAGGGNEQFF
>TRBJ2-1|-|-|TRBV9
TGTGCCAGCAGAGCCAACCGGGGTGAGCAGTTCTTC
CASRANRGEQFF
>TRBJ1-2|-|TRBD1|TRBV28
TGTGCCAGCCTTTCTAGGGGGCGGGGCTACACCTTC
CASLSRGRGYTF
>TRBJ2-2|few|TRBD1|TRBV2
TGTGCCAGCAGAGGGACAGGGAGAAACACCGGGGAGCTGTTTTTT
CASRGTGRNTGELFF
>TRBJ2-2|-|TRBD1|TRBV9
TGTGCCAGCAGCGTAGTAGGACAGGGCACCGGGGAGCTGTTTTTT
CASSVVGQGTGELFF
>TRBJ1-1|-|-|TRBV5-1
TGTGCCAGCAGCTTGGGGCCCCAGGGGTCGGGCACTGAAGCTTTCTTT
CASSLGPQGSGTEAFF
>TRBJ2-3|-|TRBD2|TRBV7-2
TGTGCCAGCAGCTTAGGCCCTAGCGGGTCGGCTACAGATACGCAGTATTTT
CASSLGPSGSATDTQYF
>TRBJ2-5|-|-|TRBV18
TGTGCCAGCTCACCTACGAGGGGGGGAGAGACCCAGTACTTC
CASSPTRGGETQYF
>TRBJ1-5|once|-|TRBV24-1
TGTGCCACCAGTGGATTGCAGCAGCCCCAGCATTTT
CATSGLQQPQHF
>TRBJ2-7|-|TRBD2|TRBV27
TGTGCCAGCAGTCCTTTACTAGCGGGGGGTAGCTACGAGCAGTACTTC
CASSPLLAGGSYEQYF
>TRBJ1-2|-|-|TRBV27
TGTGCCAGCAGTTTTATGCGATTCGGAAGTCATGGCTACACCTTC
CASSFMRFGSHGYTF
>TRBJ2-3|-|TRBD2|TRBV7-8
TGTGCCAGCAGCTCCCCTAGCGGGGGCACCACAGATACGCAGTATTTT
CASSSPSGGTTDTQYF
>TRBJ1-2|once|-|TRBV3-1/TRBV3-2
TGTGCCAGCAGCCAACAGGGGACCCATGGCTACACCTTC
CASSQQGTHGYTF
>TRBJ2-7|once|TRBD1|TRBV19
TGTGCCAGTAGTGACCCGGGACAGGGGGCTCGGGAGCAGTACTTC
CASSDPGQGAREQYF
>TRBJ2-1|-|-|TRBV19
TGTGCCAGTAGCGCTAGTAACAATGAGCAGTTCTTC
CASSASNNEQFF
>TRBJ2-2|-|TRBD1|TRBV5-6
TGTGCCAGCAGCACCCTACAGGGGCTGGGGACCGGGGAGCTGTTTTTT
CASSTLQGLGTGELFF
>TRBJ2-5|-|-|TRBV7-2
TGTGCCAGCAGCTTGAGCGGTTACGAGACCCAGTACTTC
CASSLSGYETQYF
>TRBJ1-5|-|-|TRBV29-1
TGCAGCGTTTCCGGGGGAGGCAATCAGCCCCAGCATTTT
CSVSGGGNQPQHF
>TRBJ2-2|-|-|TRBV19
TGTGCCAGTCTTACGGGACACACAAACACCGGGGAGCTGTTTTTT
CASLTGHTNTGELFF
>TRBJ1-3|-|-|TRBV6-2/TRBV6-3
TGTGCCAGCAGTTACAGACCAGACGCCATATATTTT
CASSYRPDAIYF
>TRBJ1-1|-|-|TRBV2
TGTGCCAGCAGGGTTGGCACTGAAGCTTTCTTT
CASRVGTEAFF
>TRBJ2-1|-|-|TRBV11-3
TGTGCCAGCAGCTTAGATCACGCGGGATGGAGGAATGAGCAGTTCTTC
CASSLDHAGWRNEQFF
>TRBJ1-5|-|TRBD1|TRBV7-2
TGTGCCAGCAGCGAGCAGGGAGGGGGCCTGCCCCAGCATTTT
CASSEQGGGLPQHF
>TRBJ2-1|once|-|TRBV7-3
TGTGCCAGCAGCTTAAAACTAGGTGAGCAGTTCTTC
CASSLKLGEQFF
>TRBJ1-6|-|-|TRBV27
TGTGCCAGCAGTCCAGGCACCGACAGACGCGTTTCACCCCTCCACTTT
CASSPGTDRRVSPLHF
>TRBJ1-1|-|-|TRBV19
TGTGCCAGTAGTATAGAGAGGGGCGCTGAAGCTTTCTTT
CASSIERGAEAFF
>TRBJ1-1|-|-|TRBV27
TGTGCCAGCAGTACCGGTCGGGGAGCAATGAACACTGAAGCTTTCTTT
CASSTGRGAMNTEAFF
>TRBJ1-1|few|-|TRBV5-1
TGTGCCAGCAGCCCAACAGGGAACGCTGAAGCTTTCTTT
CASSPTGNAEAFF
>TRBJ1-5|-|TRBD1|TRBV30
TGTGCCTGGACCCCGGGACAGGCCAATCAGCCCCAGCATTTT
CAWTPGQANQPQHF
>TRBJ1-1|once|TRBD1|TRBV19
TGTGCCAGTTGGGACAGGGTACCGTCAGCCTCTGAAGCTTTCTTT
CASWDRVPSASEAFF